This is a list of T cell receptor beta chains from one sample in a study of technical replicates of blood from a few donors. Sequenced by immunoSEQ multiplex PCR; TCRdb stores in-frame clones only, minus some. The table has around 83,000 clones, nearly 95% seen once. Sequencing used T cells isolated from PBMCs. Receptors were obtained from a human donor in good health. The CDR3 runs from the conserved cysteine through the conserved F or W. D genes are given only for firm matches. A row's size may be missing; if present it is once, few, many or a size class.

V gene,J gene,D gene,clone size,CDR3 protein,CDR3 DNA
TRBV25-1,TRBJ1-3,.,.,CASSESPLAGTSGNTIYF,TGTGCCAGCAGTGAATCTCCCCTCGCGGGTACATCTGGAAACACCATATATTTT
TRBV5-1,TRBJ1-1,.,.,CASSPNRNTEAFF,TGCGCCAGCAGCCCGAACAGGAACACTGAAGCTTTCTTT
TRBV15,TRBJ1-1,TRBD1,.,CATSGIETGGKAFF,TGTGCCACCAGCGGGATTGAGACAGGGGGCAAAGCTTTCTTT
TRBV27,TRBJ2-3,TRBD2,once,CASSTAPGLAITDTQYF,TGTGCCAGCAGTACCGCCCCGGGACTAGCAATCACAGATACGCAGTATTTT
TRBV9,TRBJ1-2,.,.,CASTDRNFNYGYTF,TGTGCCAGCACCGACAGGAACTTTAACTATGGCTACACCTTC
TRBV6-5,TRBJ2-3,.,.,CASSSSRGTDTQYF,TGTGCCAGCAGTTCCTCCAGGGGCACAGATACGCAGTATTTT
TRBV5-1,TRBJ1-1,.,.,CASSFWEGGNTEAFF,TGCGCCAGCAGCTTTTGGGAAGGGGGGAACACTGAAGCTTTCTTT
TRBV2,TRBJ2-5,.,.,CASKREVRETQYF,TGTGCCAGCAAGAGGGAAGTTCGGGAGACCCAGTACTTC
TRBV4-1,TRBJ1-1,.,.,CASSQDWHQNTEAFF,TGCGCCAGCAGCCAAGATTGGCACCAGAACACTGAAGCTTTCTTT
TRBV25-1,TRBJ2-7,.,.,CASSVPSGYGEQYF,TGTGCCAGCAGTGTCCCCAGCGGCTACGGGGAGCAGTACTTC
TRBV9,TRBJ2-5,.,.,CASSPGGLAQYF,TGTGCCAGCAGCCCTGGGGGACTGGCCCAGTACTTC
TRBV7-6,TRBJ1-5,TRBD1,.,CASSLGQAYSNQPQHF,TGTGCCAGCAGCTTGGGACAGGCTTATAGCAATCAGCCCCAGCATTTT
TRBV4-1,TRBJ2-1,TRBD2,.,CASRRTLAGSYNEQFF,TGCGCCAGCAGGCGCACACTAGCGGGGTCGTACAATGAGCAGTTCTTC
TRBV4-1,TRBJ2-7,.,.,CASSQRMASYEQYF,TGCGCCAGCAGCCAGAGGATGGCGTCCTACGAGCAGTACTTC
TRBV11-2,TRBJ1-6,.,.,CASSSRQDGSPLHF,TGTGCCAGCAGTTCTCGACAGGACGGTTCACCCCTCCACTTT
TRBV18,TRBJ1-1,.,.,CASSPIAQAEAFF,TGTGCCAGCTCACCAATCGCGCAGGCTGAAGCTTTCTTT
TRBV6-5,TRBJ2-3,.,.,CASSYSSLGADTQYF,TGTGCCAGCAGTTACTCGTCCTTAGGGGCGGATACGCAGTATTTT
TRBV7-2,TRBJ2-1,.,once,CASSLANFNEQFF,TGTGCCAGCAGCTTAGCGAACTTCAATGAGCAGTTCTTC
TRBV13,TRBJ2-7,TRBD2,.,CASSFSLAGAFEQYF,TGTGCCAGCAGCTTCTCGCTAGCGGGAGCTTTCGAGCAGTACTTC
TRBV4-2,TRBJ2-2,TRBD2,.,CASSQVLAGVPGELFF,TGTGCCAGCAGCCAAGTGCTAGCGGGAGTCCCCGGGGAGCTGTTTTTT
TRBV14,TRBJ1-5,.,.,CASSQGGAQHF,TGTGCCAGCAGCCAAGGGGGCGCCCAGCATTTT
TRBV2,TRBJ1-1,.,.,CASREFRGGTEAFF,TGTGCCAGCAGGGAGTTCCGGGGGGGCACTGAAGCTTTCTTT
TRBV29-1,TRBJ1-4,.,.,CSVGSAGRGEKLFF,TGCAGCGTTGGTTCAGCAGGCAGAGGGGAAAAACTGTTTTTT
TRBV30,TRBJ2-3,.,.,CAWSPPRGAEKHTQYF,TGTGCCTGGAGTCCCCCCCGGGGAGCGGAGAAACATACGCAGTATTTT
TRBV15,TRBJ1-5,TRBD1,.,CATSTSGTGSQPQHF,TGTGCCACCAGCACCTCCGGGACAGGGAGTCAGCCCCAGCATTTT
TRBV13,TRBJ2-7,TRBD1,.,CASSLQQGYEQYF,TGTGCCAGCAGCTTACAACAGGGGTACGAGCAGTACTTC
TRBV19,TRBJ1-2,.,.,CASTRGRIARYTF,TGTGCCAGTACCCGAGGCCGGATTGCGCGCTACACCTTC
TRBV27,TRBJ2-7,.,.,CASSLGEASEQYF,TGTGCCAGCAGCCTTGGGGAGGCCTCCGAGCAGTACTTC
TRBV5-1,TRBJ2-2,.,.,CASSFSYSNTGELFF,TGCGCCAGCAGCTTCTCTTACAGCAACACCGGGGAGCTGTTTTTT